This entry lists 17 T cell receptor beta chains sequenced from one sample in a study of T cells in localized non-small cell lung cancer. Assay: immunoSEQ multiplex PCR; the TCRdb copy retains only in-frame clones and omits some. The repertoire includes about 15,000 clones, approximately 89% of them detected once, and around 25% sits in the top ten. Specimen: peripheral blood, collected before any cancer treatment. The receptor source for this set is an older female donor with stage I squamous cell lung carcinoma.

The chain recombines TRBV19 with TRBJ2-5; D may be TRBD1 or TRBD2 (5 bases each). V was shortened by 9 bases and J by 2 bases, with 10 bases between the two germline ends. Germline V gene lookup returns CDR1 LNHDA and CDR2 SQIVND (reference sequence). The CDR3 loop spans 12 amino acids. CDR3 sequence reads: CASGALQETQYF. In DNA form, the CDR3 reads TGTGCCAGCGGGGCACTTCAAGAGACCCAGTACTTC.

The count of this clone is one. The chain combines TRBV6-1 with TRBJ2-3, with D perhaps matching TRBD1 (6 bases). V shed 4 bases and J shed 4 bases, with 12 bases lying between them. CDR3 length: 14 amino acids. The germline CDR1 and CDR2 sequences are MNHNS and SASEGT. Here the CDR3 DNA reads TGTGCCAGCAGTGCGGCAGGGGAAGCAGATACGCAGTATTTT. This sequence encodes CASSAAGEADTQYF.

The chain combines TRBV19 with TRBJ2-1; no clear D. Trimming pared 3 bases from V and 6 bases from J, leaving 15 bases between. The CDR3 runs to 15 residues. CDR1 and CDR2 from the germline V gene are LNHDA and SQIVND (reference sequence). The CDR3 loop reads CASSIGSSFCNEQFF. The CDR3 bases are TGTGCCAGTAGTATCGGCAGCTCCTTCTGCAATGAGCAGTTCTTC.

V gene TRBV7-2 combines with J gene TRBJ2-7; 7 bases line up with TRBD1. This CDR3 spans 16 amino acids. From germline, CDR1 is SGHTA and CDR2 FQGNSA. V shed 5 bases and J 2 bases; nucleotides not matched to a gene: 12. The CDR3 nucleotides read TGTGCCAGCAGCCCCCGTAGGACAGGCACGGCCTACGAGCAGTACTTC. Translating it yields CASSPRRTGTAYEQYF.

The J gene is TRBJ1-4, the V gene TRBV9; no firm D call. The CDR3 runs 14 residues. V lost 0 bases and J 10 bases, leaving 13 bases between the germline ends. Germline V gives CDR1 SGDLS, CDR2 YYNGEE. The CDR3 region is CASSVEPYGRKLFF. CDR3 coding DNA: TGTGCCAGCAGCGTAGAGCCTTATGGGAGAAAACTGTTTTTT.

Points on this clone: This sample also contains other DNA sequences that code for the same CDR3. The V and J genes are TRBV5-8 and TRBJ2-6; D gene ambiguous. The CDR3 is 15 residues long. Germline V CDR1 and CDR2: SGHTS, YDEGEE. Trimming cost V 0 bases and J 4 bases, with 8 bases left between them. This CDR3 is CASSLGPSGANVLTF. The CDR3 coding sequence is TGTGCCAGCAGCTTGGGTCCCTCCGGGGCCAACGTCCTGACTTTC. Full variable domain (outside the CDR3, taken from reference TRBV5-8 and TRBJ2-6): EAGVTQSPTHLIKTRGQQATLRCSPISGHTSVYWYQQALGLGLQFLLWYDEGEERNRGNFPPRFSGRQFPNYSSELNVNALELEDSALYLCASSLGPSGANVLTFGAGSRLTVL.

This clone was counted a single time. The CDR3 region has the DNA TGTGCCAGCAGAGGGGGTTCGAACACCGGGGAGCTGTTTTTT. Its translation: CASRGGSNTGELFF. The chain uses TRBV6-5 and TRBJ2-2; TRBD1 is a possible D gene (6 bases). Germline loops: CDR1 MNHEY, CDR2 SVGAGI. The CDR3 covers 14 residues. The germline V and J ends were trimmed by 6 bases and 0 bases, with 8 bases remaining between them.

The rearrangement joins TRBV11-2 to TRBJ2-7; D gene unclear. This CDR3 has 12 amino acids. The germline V gene has CDR1 SGHAT and CDR2 FQNNGV. The germline V and J ends were trimmed by 6 bases and 0 bases, with 6 bases remaining between them. The DNA of the CDR3 is TGTGCCAGCAGTCCTATCTCCTACGAGCAGTACTTC. This translates into CASSPISYEQYF.

This clone was detected a few times. The rearrangement uses TRBV7-2 and TRBJ2-3, with D possibly matching TRBD2 (6 bases). CDR3 length: 14 amino acids. Germline CDR1 and CDR2: SGHTA and FQGNSA. Deletions cut 2 bases from V and 5 bases from J, with 11 bases between. CDR3: CASSLSGGEDTQYF. In DNA, the CDR3 is TGTGCCAGCAGCTTATCCGGAGGGGAAGATACGCAGTATTTT. Looking up the rest from reference TRBV7-2 and TRBJ2-3 gives the full variable domain: GAGVSQSPSNKVTEKGKDVELRCDPISGHTALYWYRQSLGQGLEFLIYFQGNSAPDKSGLPSDRFSAERTGGSVSTLTIQRTQQEDSAVYLCASSLSGGEDTQYFGPGTRLTVL.

This sequence joins TRBV7-6 and TRBJ1-3; no firm D call. CDR3 length equals 16 residues. V lost 1 base and J lost 1, with 11 bases in between. CDR1 and CDR2 from the germline V gene are SGHVS and FNYEAQ. CDR3 region: CASSLVSGKSGNTIYF. CDR3 DNA: TGTGCCAGCAGCTTAGTTTCTGGGAAGTCTGGAAACACCATATATTTT. Full variable domain (rest looked up from reference TRBV7-6 and TRBJ1-3): GAGVSQSPRYKVTKRGQDVALRCDPISGHVSLYWYRQALGQGPEFLTYFNYEAQQDKSGLPNDRFSAERPEGSISTLTIQRTEQRDSAMYRCASSLVSGKSGNTIYFGEGSWLTVV.

This clone was seen a handful of times. The chain couples TRBV7-9 to TRBJ2-3, with a possible D match to TRBD2 (5 bases). V gave up 6 bases and J gave up 3 bases, with 13 bases separating them. Germline CDR1 is SEHNR and CDR2 is FQNEAQ (reference sequence). The CDR3 extends over 14 amino acids. The DNA of the CDR3 is TGTGCCAGCAGTTTTACTAGTCTAACAGATACGCAGTATTTT. Protein sequence: CASSFTSLTDTQYF.

The rearrangement joins TRBV29-1 to TRBJ1-5, with 7 bases lining up with TRBD1. Looked up from germline, CDR1 is SQVTM and CDR2 is ANQGSEA. The junction had 11 bases not matched to a gene; V was cut back by 5 bases and J by 7 bases. The CDR3 loop spans 14 amino acids. The CDR3 loop is CSVPAQGQGQPQHF. CDR3 in DNA: TGCAGCGTTCCGGCACAGGGGCAAGGGCAGCCCCAGCATTTT. Full variable domain (missing parts from reference TRBV29-1 and TRBJ1-5): SAVISQKPSRDICQRGTSLTIQCQVDSQVTMMFWYRQQPGQSLTLIATANQGSEATYESGFVIDKFPISRPNLTFSTLTVSNMSPEDSSIYLCSVPAQGQGQPQHFGDGTRLSIL.

This clone has a handful of counts. This sequence joins TRBV28 and TRBJ2-3; D is perhaps TRBD2 (5 bases). Germline CDR1 MDHEN, CDR2 SYDVKM. V dropped 6 bases and J dropped 6 bases, with 13 bases sitting between them. This CDR3 contains 13 residues. CDR3: CASSPLGVDTQYF. In DNA form, the CDR3 reads TGTGCCAGCAGCCCTCTGGGAGTGGATACGCAGTATTTT.

The chain carries TRBV12-2 and TRBJ2-2. TRBV12-2 is noted as a pseudogene. This CDR3 region has 16 residues. The CDR3 DNA reads TGTGCAAGTCGCATAGGACAGCGAGGGGACACCGGGGAGCTGTTTTTT. Encoded protein: CASRIGQRGDTGELFF.

Written as DNA, the CDR3 is TGTGCCAGCAGCCCCCTAGGTTACGAGCAGTACTTC. Amino acid sequence: CASSPLGYEQYF. V and J are TRBV11-2 and TRBJ2-7, with D unclear. The CDR3 has 12 residues. V was clipped by 5 bases and J by 4 bases, with 9 bases between them. CDR1 and CDR2 (germline): SGHAT, FQNNGV.

Notes on this clone: At one of its ends the junction is not consistent with the germline gene, which may arise from a read error. The J gene is TRBJ2-7, the V gene TRBV5-6; D gene unclear. CDR1 and CDR2 (germline): SGHDT, YYEEEE. This CDR3 comprises 11 residues. The CDR3 spells CASSLLQDLNF. In nucleotides, the CDR3 is TGTGCCAGCAGCTTGTTGCAGGACCTGAACTTC. The entire variable domain, with the rest obtained from reference TRBV5-6 and TRBJ2-7, is as follows: DAGVTQSPTHLIKTRGQQVTLRCSPKSGHDTVSWYQQALGQGPQFIFQYYEEEERQRGNFPDRFSGHQFPNYSSELNVNALLLGDSALYLCASSLLQDLNFGPGTRLTVT.

The chain carries TRBV5-1 and TRBJ2-3; D is possibly TRBD2 (5 bases). V lost 5 bases and J lost 2, with 9 bases in between. This CDR3 spans 13 amino acids. Germline V lookup: CDR1 SGHRS, CDR2 YFSETQ. The chain's CDR3 is CASRLGLTDTQYF. The CDR3, as DNA: TGCGCCAGCAGACTAGGTCTCACAGATACGCAGTATTTT.